One sample yielded the 15 T cell receptor beta chains listed below, sequenced in a study of control samples from healthy donors and cancer patients. Assay: immunoSEQ multiplex PCR; the TCRdb copy retains only in-frame clones and omits some. In the table there are around 200,000 clones, 91% of which are singletons. The sample consisted of blood. All receptors come from a woman aged 25 to 39 in good health.

The CDR3 coding sequence is TGTGCCAGCAGTTACTCGGGAGATAATTCACCCCTCCACTTT. Its protein is CASSYSGDNSPLHF. This rearrangement joins TRBV6-5 to TRBJ1-6; D gene uncertain. Germline CDR1 reads MNHEY; CDR2 reads SVGAGI. The CDR3 sequence is 14 residues long. V lost 0 bases, J lost 5 bases, and 5 bases lay in between.

A word on this clone: Other DNA sequences of this sample code for an identical CDR3. The V call is TRBV7-9, the J call TRBJ2-5; unclear D gene. V lost 1 base to trimming and J lost 1 base, with 7 bases between them. The CDR3 loop spans 14 amino acids. Germline values: CDR1 SEHNR, CDR2 FQNEAQ (reference sequence). CDR3 region: CASSLGSGQETQYF. The CDR3 region has the DNA TGTGCCAGCAGCTTAGGATCGGGCCAAGAGACCCAGTACTTC.

The chain carries TRBV27 and TRBJ1-4; D gene uncertain. CDR3 size: 13 residues. With 0 bases removed from V and 7 bases from J, the gap between germline ends came to 6 bases. Germline V gene lookup returns CDR1 MNHEY and CDR2 SMNVEV (reference sequence). This CDR3 is CASSLSGSEKLFF. CDR3 nucleotide sequence: TGTGCCAGCAGTTTATCAGGGTCTGAAAAACTGTTTTTT.

The J gene is TRBJ2-7, the V gene TRBV9; 9 bases are a match to TRBD2. CDR1 is SGDLS, CDR2 YYNGEE, per germline. Trimming cost V 0 bases and J 7 bases; bases outside gene matches: 8. CDR3 length: 15 amino acids. CDR3 nucleotide sequence: TGTGCCAGCAGCGTAGCCAGCGGGAGGTTATTTGAGCAGTACTTC. It encodes CASSVASGRLFEQYF.

This clone was detected once. The rearrangement uses TRBV11-3 and TRBJ2-3; D perhaps matches TRBD2 (5 bases). This CDR3 is 13 amino acids long. V was trimmed by 1 base and J by 3 bases, leaving 5 bases between them. Per the germline V gene, CDR1 is SGHNT and CDR2 is YENEEA. CDR3 loop: CASSLGETDTQYF. As DNA, the CDR3 is TGTGCCAGCAGCTTAGGGGAGACAGATACGCAGTATTTT.

CDR3 coding DNA: TGTGCCAGCAGTCTGGTGCACACTGAAGCTTTCTTT. This translates into CASSLVHTEAFF. The chain has TRBV2 and TRBJ1-1; D unresolved. The length of the CDR3 is 12 residues. The germline V and J ends were trimmed by 5 bases and 3 bases, with 7 bases remaining between them. Germline values: CDR1 SNHLY, CDR2 FYNNEI.

The chain employs TRBV5-1 and TRBJ1-1, with TRBD1 matching 8 bases. CDR1 SGHRS and CDR2 YFSETQ come from the germline V gene. After removal of 1 base from V and 0 bases from J, the junction contained 2 bases not matched to a gene. CDR3 length equals 15 residues. CDR3 nucleotides: TGCGCCAGCAGCTTGACAGGGGGGGTGAACACTGAAGCTTTCTTT. It yields the protein CASSLTGGVNTEAFF.

The count of this clone is one. Other DNA sequences from this sample encode an identical CDR3 as well. The chain is built from TRBV12-3 or TRBV12-4 and TRBJ1-4, with no clear D. The ends were cut back, 1 base at V and 4 bases at J, with 4 bases in the middle. This CDR3 is built from 13 residues. The DNA for the CDR3 is TGTGCCAGCAGTTTAGGGGGTAATGAAAAACTGTTTTTT. Encoded protein: CASSLGGNEKLFF.

The chain recombines TRBV4-1 with TRBJ2-3; a weak D match, TRBD2 (6 bases). The CDR3 is 15 amino acids. CDR1 and CDR2 from the germline V gene are MGHRA and YSYEKL. Trimming stripped 1 base from V and 2 bases from J, with 10 bases between. CDR3 protein: CASSQVLAPTDTQYF. CDR3 coding DNA: TGCGCCAGCAGCCAAGTACTAGCCCCCACAGATACGCAGTATTTT.

In its sample, this clone was seen once. Other DNA sequences in this specimen translate into the identical CDR3. This chain connects TRBV2 to TRBJ1-5; a weak D match, TRBD1 (5 bases). From germline, CDR1 is SNHLY and CDR2 FYNNEI. The CDR3 totals 15 residues. V dropped 1 base and J dropped 2 bases, with 9 bases sitting between them. CDR3 coding DNA: TGTGCCAGCAGTGAAGGGGGCGCGGGCAATCAGCCCCAGCATTTT. Translated: CASSEGGAGNQPQHF.

This chain links TRBV4-2 with TRBJ2-3; TRBD2 aligns across 7 bases. V dropped 3 bases and J dropped 2; count of bases not matched to a gene: 8. The CDR3 has 16 amino acids. Germline CDR1 is LGHNA and CDR2 is YNFKEQ. This CDR3 reads CASSQTASGHTDTQYF. Written as DNA, the CDR3 is TGTGCCAGCAGCCAGACGGCTAGCGGCCACACAGATACGCAGTATTTT.

The chain recombines TRBV7-2 with TRBJ2-7; D uncertain. Germline V gene data show CDR1 as SGHTA and CDR2 as FQGNSA. CDR3 length equals 14 residues. V lost 1 base and J lost 2, with 9 bases in between. CDR3 in DNA: TGTGCCAGCAGCTTAGAACGTGGGGCCTACGAGCAGTACTTC. As protein: CASSLERGAYEQYF.

The CDR3, as DNA: TGTGCCAGCAGCTTAAGTCTAGCGGGATTCTCCTACGAGCAGTACTTC. Protein product: CASSLSLAGFSYEQYF. The V and J genes are TRBV7-6 and TRBJ2-7, with TRBD2 matching over 9 bases. This CDR3 comprises 16 residues. With 2 bases clipped from V and 0 bases from J, the junction kept 5 bases outside the gene matches. Germline assignment: CDR1 SGHVS and CDR2 FNYEAQ.

This clone was observed a single time. The chain carries TRBV5-1 and TRBJ1-1, with D unclear. The CDR3 is 12 amino acids. Germline V gives CDR1 SGHRS, CDR2 YFSETQ. The germline V and J ends were trimmed by 4 bases and 3 bases, with 7 bases remaining between them. This CDR3 is CASSAPDTEAFF. The CDR3 nucleotides read TGCGCCAGCAGCGCCCCCGACACTGAAGCTTTCTTT.

J is TRBJ2-1 and V is TRBV2; 13 bases align to TRBD2. Germline V gene sequence: CDR1 SNHLY, CDR2 FYNNEI. V gave up 4 bases and J gave up 6 bases; unmatched junction bases: 3. There are 15 residues in the CDR3. The chain's CDR3 is CASSGTSGGPNEQFF. CDR3 bases: TGTGCCAGCAGTGGGACTAGCGGGGGACCCAATGAGCAGTTCTTC.